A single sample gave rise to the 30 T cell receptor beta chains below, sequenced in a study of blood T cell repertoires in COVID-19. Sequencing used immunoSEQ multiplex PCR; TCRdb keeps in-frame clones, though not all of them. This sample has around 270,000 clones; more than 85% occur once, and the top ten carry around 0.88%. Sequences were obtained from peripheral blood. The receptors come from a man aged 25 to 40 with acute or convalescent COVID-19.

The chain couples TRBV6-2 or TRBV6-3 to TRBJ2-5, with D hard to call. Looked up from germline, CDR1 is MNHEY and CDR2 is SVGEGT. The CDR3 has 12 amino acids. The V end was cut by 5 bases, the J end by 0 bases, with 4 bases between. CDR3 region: CASSRYQETQYF. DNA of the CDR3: TGTGCCAGCAGTCGGTACCAAGAGACCCAGTACTTC.

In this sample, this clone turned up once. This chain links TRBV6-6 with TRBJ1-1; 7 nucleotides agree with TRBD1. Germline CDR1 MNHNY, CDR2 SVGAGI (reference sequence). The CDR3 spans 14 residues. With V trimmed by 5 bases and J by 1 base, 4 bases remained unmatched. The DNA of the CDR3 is TGTGCCAGCAGTGACAGGGTAGGGAACACTGAAGCTTTCTTT. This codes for CASSDRVGNTEAFF.

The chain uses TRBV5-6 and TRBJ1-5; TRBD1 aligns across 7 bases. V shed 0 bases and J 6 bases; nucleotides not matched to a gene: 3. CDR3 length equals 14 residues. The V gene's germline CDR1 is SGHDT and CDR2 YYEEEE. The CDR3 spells CASSLGGGGQPQHF. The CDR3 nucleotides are TGTGCCAGCAGCTTGGGAGGGGGCGGTCAGCCCCAGCATTTT.

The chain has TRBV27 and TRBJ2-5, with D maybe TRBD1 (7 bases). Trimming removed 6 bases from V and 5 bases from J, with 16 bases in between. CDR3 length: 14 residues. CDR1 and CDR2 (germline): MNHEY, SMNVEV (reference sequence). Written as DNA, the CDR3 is TGTGCCAGCAGCCGCGGAGGGGGCGAGGAGACCCAGTACTTC. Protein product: CASSRGGGEETQYF.

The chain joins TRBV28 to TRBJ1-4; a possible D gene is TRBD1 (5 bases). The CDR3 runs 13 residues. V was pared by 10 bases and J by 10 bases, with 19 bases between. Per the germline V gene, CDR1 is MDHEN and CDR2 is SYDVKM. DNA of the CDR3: TGTGCCACCGAACCATTCAGGGCAGTAAAACTGTTTTTT. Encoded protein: CATEPFRAVKLFF.

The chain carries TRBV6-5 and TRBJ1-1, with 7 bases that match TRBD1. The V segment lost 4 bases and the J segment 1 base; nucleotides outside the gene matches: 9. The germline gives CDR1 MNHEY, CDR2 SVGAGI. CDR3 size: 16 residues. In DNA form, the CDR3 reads TGTGCCAGCAGTTCCTCCGTAGACAGGGAGAACACTGAAGCTTTCTTT. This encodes CASSSSVDRENTEAFF.

CDR3 nucleotides: TGTGCCAGCACCCAGCGCAGGGGTTTGGGTGAAGCTTTCTTT. Protein: CASTQRRGLGEAFF. V and J are TRBV28 and TRBJ1-1, with D possibly TRBD1 on 6 matching bases. This CDR3 is built from 14 residues. Germline CDR1 reads MDHEN; CDR2 reads SYDVKM. The V gene lost 7 bases and the J gene lost 7 bases, with 19 bases spanning the gap.

CDR3 protein: CASSSRPGAGNTIYF. The CDR3 bases are TGTGCCAGCAGCTCCCGACCAGGGGCTGGAAACACCATATATTTT. V and J are TRBV28 and TRBJ1-3; D may be TRBD1 (6 bases). V lost 6 bases and J lost 2, with 14 bases in between. CDR1 MDHEN and CDR2 SYDVKM come from the germline V gene. The CDR3 spans 15 residues.

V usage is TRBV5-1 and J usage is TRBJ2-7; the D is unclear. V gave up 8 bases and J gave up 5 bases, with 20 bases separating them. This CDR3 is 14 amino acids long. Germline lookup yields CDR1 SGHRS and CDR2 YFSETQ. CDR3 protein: CASGVAAATNEQYF. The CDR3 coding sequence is TGCGCCAGTGGAGTCGCGGCCGCCACTAACGAGCAGTACTTC.

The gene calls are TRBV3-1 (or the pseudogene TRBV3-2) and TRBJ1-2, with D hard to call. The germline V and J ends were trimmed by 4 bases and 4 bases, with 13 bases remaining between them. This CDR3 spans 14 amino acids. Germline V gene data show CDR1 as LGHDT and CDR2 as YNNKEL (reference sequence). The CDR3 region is CASSPTGSFYGYTF. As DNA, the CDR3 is TGTGCCAGCAGCCCTACGGGGTCCTTCTATGGCTACACCTTC.

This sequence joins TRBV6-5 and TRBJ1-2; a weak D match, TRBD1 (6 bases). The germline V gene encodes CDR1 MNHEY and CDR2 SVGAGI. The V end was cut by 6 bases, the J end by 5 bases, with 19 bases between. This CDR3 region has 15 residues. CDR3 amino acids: CASRLQGGGSYGYTF. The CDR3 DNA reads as TGTGCCAGCAGGTTACAGGGTGGGGGTTCGTATGGCTACACCTTC.

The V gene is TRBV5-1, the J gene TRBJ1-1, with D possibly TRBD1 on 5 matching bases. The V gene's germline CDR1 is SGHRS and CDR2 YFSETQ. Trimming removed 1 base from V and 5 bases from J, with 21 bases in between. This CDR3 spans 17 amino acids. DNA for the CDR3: TGCGCCAGCAGCTTGATTAGCCGGCGTCGGGAGGGGACTGAAGCTTTCTTT. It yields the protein CASSLISRRREGTEAFF.

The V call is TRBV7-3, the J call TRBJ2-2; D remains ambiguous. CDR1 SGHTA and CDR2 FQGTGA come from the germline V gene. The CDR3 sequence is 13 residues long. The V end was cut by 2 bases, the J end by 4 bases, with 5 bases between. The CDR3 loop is CASSLPSTGELFF. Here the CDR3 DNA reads TGTGCCAGCAGCTTACCGAGCACCGGGGAGCTGTTTTTT.

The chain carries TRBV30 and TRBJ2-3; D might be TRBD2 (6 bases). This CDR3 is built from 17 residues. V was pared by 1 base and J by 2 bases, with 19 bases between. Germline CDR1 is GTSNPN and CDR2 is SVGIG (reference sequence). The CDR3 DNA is TGTGCCTGGAGTGATGCGTGGCTAGCGAAATACACAGATACGCAGTATTTT. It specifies CAWSDAWLAKYTDTQYF. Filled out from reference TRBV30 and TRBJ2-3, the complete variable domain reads SQTIHQWPATLVQPVGSPLSLECTVEGTSNPNLYWYRQAAGRGLQLLFYSVGIGQISSEVPQNLSASRPQDRQFILSSKKLLLSDSGFYLCAWSDAWLAKYTDTQYFGPGTRLTVL.

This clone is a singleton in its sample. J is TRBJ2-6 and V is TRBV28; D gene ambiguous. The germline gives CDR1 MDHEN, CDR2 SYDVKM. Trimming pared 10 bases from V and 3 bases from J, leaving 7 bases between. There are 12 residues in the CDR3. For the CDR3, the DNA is TGTGCCACTATTAATGGGGCCAACGTCCTGACTTTC. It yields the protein CATINGANVLTF.

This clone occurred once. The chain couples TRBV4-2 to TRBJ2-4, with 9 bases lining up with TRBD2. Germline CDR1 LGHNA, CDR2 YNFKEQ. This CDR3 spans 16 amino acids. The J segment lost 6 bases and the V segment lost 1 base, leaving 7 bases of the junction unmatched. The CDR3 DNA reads TGTGCCAGCAGCCAAGGCCGAAGGGGACTAGCAAACATTCAGTACTTC. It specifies CASSQGRRGLANIQYF.

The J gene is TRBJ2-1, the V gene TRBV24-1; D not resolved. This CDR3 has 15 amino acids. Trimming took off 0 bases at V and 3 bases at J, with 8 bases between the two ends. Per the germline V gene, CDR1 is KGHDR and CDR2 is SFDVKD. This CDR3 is CATSDLLLCYNEQFF. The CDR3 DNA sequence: TGTGCCACCAGTGATTTGCTTCTGTGCTACAATGAGCAGTTCTTC.

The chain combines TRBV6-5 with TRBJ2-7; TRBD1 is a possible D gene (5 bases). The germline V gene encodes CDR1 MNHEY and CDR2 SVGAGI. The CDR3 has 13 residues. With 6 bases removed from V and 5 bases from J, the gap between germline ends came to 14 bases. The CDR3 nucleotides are TGTGCCAGCAGCTACACGGACACGGACGAGCAGTACTTC. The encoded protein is CASSYTDTDEQYF.

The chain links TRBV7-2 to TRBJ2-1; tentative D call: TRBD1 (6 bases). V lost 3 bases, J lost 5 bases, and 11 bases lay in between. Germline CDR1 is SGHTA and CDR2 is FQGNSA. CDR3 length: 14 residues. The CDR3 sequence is CASSFADRHNEQFF. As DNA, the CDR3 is TGTGCCAGCAGCTTTGCCGACAGGCACAATGAGCAGTTCTTC.

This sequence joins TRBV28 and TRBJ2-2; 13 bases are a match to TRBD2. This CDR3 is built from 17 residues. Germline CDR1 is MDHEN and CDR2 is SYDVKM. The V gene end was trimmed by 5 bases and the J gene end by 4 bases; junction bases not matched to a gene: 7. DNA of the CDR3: TGTGCCAGCAGTAGACAACTAGCGGGAGGGCGCACCGGGGAGCTGTTTTTT. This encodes CASSRQLAGGRTGELFF.

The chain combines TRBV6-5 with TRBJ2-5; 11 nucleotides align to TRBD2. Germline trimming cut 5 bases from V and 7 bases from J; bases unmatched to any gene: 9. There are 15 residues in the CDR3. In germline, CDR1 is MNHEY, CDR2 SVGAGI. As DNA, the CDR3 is TGTGCCAGCAGTCTAGCGGGGGGACGTAGTGCGACCCAGTACTTC. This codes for CASSLAGGRSATQYF.

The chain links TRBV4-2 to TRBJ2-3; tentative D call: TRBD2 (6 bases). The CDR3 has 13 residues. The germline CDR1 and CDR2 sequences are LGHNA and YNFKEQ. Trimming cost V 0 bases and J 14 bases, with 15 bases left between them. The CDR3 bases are TGTGCCAGCAGCCAAGATGAAGGGACTCCCCCGTATTTT. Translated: CASSQDEGTPPYF.

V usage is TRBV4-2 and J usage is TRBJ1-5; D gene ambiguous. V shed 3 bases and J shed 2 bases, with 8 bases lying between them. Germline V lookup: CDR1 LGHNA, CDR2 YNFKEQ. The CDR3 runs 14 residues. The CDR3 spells CASSHGRGNQPQHF. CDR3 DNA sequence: TGTGCCAGCAGCCATGGGAGGGGCAATCAGCCCCAGCATTTT.

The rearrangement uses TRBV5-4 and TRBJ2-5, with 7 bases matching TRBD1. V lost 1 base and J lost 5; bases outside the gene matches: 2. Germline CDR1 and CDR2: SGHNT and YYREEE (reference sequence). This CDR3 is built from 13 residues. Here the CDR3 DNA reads TGTGCCAGCAGCTTGCAACAGGGGGAGACCCAGTACTTC. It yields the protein CASSLQQGETQYF.

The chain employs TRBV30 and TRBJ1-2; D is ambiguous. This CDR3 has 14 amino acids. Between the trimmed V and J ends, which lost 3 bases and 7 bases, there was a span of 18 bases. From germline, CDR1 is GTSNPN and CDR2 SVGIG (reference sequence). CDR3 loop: CAWRESGGRTGYTF. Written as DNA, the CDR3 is TGTGCCTGGAGGGAAAGTGGAGGGCGGACTGGCTACACCTTC.

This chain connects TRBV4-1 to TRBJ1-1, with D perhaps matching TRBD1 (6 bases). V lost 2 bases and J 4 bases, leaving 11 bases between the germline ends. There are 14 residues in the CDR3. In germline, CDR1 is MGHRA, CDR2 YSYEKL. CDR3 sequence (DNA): TGCGCCAGCAGCCAAACGATACAGGGCACTGAAGCTTTCTTT. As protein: CASSQTIQGTEAFF.

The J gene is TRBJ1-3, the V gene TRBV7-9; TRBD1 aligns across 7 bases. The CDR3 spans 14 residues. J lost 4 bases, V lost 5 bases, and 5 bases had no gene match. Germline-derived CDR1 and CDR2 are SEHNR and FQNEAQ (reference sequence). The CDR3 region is CASSAGTAGNTIYF. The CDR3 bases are TGTGCCAGCAGCGCCGGGACAGCAGGAAACACCATATATTTT. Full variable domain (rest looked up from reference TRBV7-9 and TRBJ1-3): DTGVSQNPRHKITKRGQNVTFRCDPISEHNRLYWYRQTLGQGPEFLTYFQNEAQLEKSRLLSDRFSAERPKGSFSTLEIQRTEQGDSAMYLCASSAGTAGNTIYFGEGSWLTVV.

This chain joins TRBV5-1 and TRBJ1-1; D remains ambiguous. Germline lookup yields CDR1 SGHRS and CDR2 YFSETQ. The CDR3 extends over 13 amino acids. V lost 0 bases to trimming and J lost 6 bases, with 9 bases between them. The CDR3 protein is CASSLGFGAEAFF. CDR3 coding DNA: TGCGCCAGCAGCTTGGGTTTCGGGGCTGAAGCTTTCTTT.

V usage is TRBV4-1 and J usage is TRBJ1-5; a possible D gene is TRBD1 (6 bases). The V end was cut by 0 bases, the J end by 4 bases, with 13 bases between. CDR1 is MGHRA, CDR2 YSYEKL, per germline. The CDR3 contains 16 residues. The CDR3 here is CASSQEGRGGNQPQHF. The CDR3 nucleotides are TGCGCCAGCAGCCAAGAGGGTAGGGGGGGGAATCAGCCCCAGCATTTT.

The CDR3, as DNA: TGTGCCAGCAGCTTCAGGGGGCCCTACGAGCAGTACTTC. Its translation is CASSFRGPYEQYF. V and J are TRBV11-2 and TRBJ2-7; 8 bases agree with TRBD1. The J segment lost 2 bases and the V segment lost 3 bases, leaving 0 bases of the junction unmatched. Germline V gene lookup returns CDR1 SGHAT and CDR2 FQNNGV. The CDR3 runs to 13 residues.